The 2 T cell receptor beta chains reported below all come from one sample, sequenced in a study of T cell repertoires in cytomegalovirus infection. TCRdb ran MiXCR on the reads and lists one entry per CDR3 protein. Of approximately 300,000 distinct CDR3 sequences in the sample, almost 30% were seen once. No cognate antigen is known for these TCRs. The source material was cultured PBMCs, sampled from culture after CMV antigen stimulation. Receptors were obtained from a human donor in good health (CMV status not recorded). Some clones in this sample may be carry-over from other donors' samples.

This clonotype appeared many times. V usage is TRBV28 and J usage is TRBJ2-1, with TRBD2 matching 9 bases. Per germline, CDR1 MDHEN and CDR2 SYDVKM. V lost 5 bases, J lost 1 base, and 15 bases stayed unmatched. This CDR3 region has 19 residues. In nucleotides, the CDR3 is TGTGCCAGCAGTCATACTCCCCGGACTAGCGTTCGGTCCTACAATGAGCAGTTCTTC. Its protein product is CASSHTPRTSVRSYNEQFF.

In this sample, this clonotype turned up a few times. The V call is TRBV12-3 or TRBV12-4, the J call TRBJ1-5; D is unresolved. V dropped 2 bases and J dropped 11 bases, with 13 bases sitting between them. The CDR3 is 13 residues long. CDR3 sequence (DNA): TGTGCCAGCAGTTTAATTGGATCATCGGCCCAGCATTTT. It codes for CASSLIGSSAQHF.